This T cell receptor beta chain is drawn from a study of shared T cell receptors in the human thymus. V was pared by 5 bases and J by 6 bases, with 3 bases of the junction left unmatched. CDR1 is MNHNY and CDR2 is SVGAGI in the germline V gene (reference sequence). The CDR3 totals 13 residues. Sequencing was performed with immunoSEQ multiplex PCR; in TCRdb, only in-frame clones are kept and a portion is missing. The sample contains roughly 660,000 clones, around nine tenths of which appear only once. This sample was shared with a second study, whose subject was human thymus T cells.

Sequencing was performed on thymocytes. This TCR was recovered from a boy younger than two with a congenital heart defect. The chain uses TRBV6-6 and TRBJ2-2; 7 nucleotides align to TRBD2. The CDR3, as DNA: TGTGCCAGCAGTCGCCGGGAGGCCGGGGAGCTGTTTTTT. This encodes CASSRREAGELFF.